This TCR beta chain is from a study of blood T cell repertoires in COVID-19. Membership in each cohort depended on participant-reported clinical history. Cohort 3 donors were reported recovered after two negative PCRs, clearance, or symptom resolution. Assay used: immunoSEQ multiplex PCR; TCRdb lists only in-frame clones, some missing. This sample has around 400,000 clones, with around 83% found just once. Trimming took 7 bases from V and 6 from J; bases not matched to a gene: 14. CDR1 SQVTM and CDR2 ANQGSEA come from the germline V gene. The CDR3 consists of 14 residues. Sequenced sample: PBMCs or T cells enriched from blood (not recorded which). The gene calls are TRBV29-1 and TRBJ2-7; 8 nucleotides align to TRBD1. This TCR was sampled from a woman in her fifties or sixties who had recovered from COVID-19. Written as DNA, the CDR3 is TGCAGCGCTGGTGGACAGGGCGTAACGAGCGAGCAGTACTTC. Translating gives CSAGGQGVTSEQYF.